This TCR beta chain was captured by sequencing in a study of T cell responses to AZD1222 COVID-19 vaccine. Notes on the study in general: As reported, nearly half of all spike-specific TCRs target variant regions that are unmutated.

Libraries were prepared by immunoSEQ multiplex PCR; TCRdb keeps only in-frame clonotypes and omits some of them. This table holds around 140,000 clones, over 85% found once. With regard to this clone: The antigen remains unidentified.

The CDR3 is 15 amino acids. Germline CDR1 and CDR2: SEHNR and FQNEAQ (reference sequence). Trimming removed 4 bases from V and 8 bases from J, with 18 bases in between. V is TRBV7-9 and J is TRBJ2-1, with D tentatively TRBD2 (7 bases). The source was peripheral blood, collected on day 0 of MenACWY control vaccination. The sequence was obtained from an adult in good health. The CDR3 sequence: CASSSGGGGMDEQFF. In DNA form, the CDR3 reads TGTGCCAGCAGCTCGGGAGGAGGGGGTATGGATGAGCAGTTCTTC.